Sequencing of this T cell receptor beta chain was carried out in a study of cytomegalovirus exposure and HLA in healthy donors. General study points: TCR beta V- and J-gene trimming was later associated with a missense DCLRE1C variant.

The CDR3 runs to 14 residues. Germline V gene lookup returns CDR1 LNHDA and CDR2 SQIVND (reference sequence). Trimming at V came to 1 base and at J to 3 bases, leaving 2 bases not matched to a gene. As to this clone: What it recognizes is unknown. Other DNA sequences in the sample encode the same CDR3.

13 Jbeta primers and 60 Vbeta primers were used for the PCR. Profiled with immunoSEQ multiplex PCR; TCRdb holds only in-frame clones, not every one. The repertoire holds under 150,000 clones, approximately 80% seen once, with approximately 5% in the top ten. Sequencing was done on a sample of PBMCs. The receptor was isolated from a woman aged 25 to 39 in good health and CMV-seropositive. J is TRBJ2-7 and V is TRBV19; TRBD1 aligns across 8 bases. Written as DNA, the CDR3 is TGTGCCAGTAGTATAGGACAGGGGTTCTACGAGCAGTACTTC. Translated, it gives CASSIGQGFYEQYF.